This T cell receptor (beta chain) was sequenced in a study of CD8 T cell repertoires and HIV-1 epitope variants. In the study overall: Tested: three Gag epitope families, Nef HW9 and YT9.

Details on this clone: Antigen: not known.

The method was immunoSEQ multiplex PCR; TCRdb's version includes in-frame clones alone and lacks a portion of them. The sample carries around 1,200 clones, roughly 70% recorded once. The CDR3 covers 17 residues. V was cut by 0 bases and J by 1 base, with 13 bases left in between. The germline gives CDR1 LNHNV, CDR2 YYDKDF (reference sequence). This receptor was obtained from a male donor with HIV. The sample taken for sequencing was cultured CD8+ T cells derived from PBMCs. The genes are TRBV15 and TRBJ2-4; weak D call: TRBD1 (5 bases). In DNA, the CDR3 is TGTGCCACCAGCAGAGATCAAGGGGTTGTGGCCAAAAACATTCAGTACTTC. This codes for CATSRDQGVVAKNIQYF.